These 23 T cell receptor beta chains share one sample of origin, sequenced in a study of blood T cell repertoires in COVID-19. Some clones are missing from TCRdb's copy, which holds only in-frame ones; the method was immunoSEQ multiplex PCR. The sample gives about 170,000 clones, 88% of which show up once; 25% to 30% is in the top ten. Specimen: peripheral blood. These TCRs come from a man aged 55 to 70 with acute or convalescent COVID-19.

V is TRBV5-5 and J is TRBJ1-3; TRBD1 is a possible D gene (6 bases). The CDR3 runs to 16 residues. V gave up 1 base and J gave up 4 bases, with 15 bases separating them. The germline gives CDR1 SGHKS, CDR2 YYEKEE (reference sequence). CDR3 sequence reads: CASSLSRGMGGNTIYF. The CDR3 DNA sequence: TGTGCCAGCAGCTTGAGCAGGGGAATGGGAGGAAACACCATATATTTT.

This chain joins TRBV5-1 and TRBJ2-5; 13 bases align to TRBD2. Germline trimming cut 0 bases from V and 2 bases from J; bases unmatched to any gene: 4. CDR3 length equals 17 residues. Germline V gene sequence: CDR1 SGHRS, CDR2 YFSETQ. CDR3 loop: CASSLGTSGSQQETQYF. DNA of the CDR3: TGCGCCAGCAGCTTGGGGACTAGCGGGAGTCAGCAAGAGACCCAGTACTTC.

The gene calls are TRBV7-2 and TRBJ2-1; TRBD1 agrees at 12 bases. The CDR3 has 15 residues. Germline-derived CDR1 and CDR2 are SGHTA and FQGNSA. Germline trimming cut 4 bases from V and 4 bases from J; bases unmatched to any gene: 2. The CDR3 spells CASSWDRGLYNEQFF. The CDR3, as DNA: TGTGCCAGCAGCTGGGACAGGGGGCTTTACAATGAGCAGTTCTTC.

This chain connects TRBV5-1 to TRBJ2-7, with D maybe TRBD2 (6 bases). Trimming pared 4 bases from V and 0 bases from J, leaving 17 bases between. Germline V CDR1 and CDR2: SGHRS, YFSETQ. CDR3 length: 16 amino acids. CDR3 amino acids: CASSLGTPQSSYEQYF. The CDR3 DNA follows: TGCGCCAGCAGCCTCGGGACTCCACAGAGCTCCTACGAGCAGTACTTC.

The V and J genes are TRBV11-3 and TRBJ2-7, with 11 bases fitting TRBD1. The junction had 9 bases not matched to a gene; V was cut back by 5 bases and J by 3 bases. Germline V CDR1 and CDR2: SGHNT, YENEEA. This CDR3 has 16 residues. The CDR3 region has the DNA TGTGCCAGCAGCGTTAGCAGGGACAGGGGGATCTACGAGCAGTACTTC. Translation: CASSVSRDRGIYEQYF. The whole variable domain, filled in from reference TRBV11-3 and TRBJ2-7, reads EAGVVQSPRYKIIEKKQPVAFWCNPISGHNTLYWYLQNLGQGPELLIRYENEEAVDDSQLPKDRFSAERLKGVDSTLKIQPAELGDSAVYLCASSVSRDRGIYEQYFGPGTRLTVT.

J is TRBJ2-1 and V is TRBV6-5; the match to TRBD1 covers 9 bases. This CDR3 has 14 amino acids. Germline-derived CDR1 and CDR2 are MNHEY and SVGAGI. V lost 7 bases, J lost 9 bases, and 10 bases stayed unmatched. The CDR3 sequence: CASIWGQGEGEQFF. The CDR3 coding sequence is TGTGCCAGCATTTGGGGACAGGGTGAGGGTGAGCAGTTCTTC.

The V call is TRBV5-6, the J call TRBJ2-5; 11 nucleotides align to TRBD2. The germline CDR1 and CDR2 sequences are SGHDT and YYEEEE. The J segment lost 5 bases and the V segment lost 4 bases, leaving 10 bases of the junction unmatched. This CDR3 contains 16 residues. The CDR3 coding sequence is TGTGCCAGCAGCCGGTTAGCGGGAGGGCCTCGGGAGACCCAGTACTTC. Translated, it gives CASSRLAGGPRETQYF.

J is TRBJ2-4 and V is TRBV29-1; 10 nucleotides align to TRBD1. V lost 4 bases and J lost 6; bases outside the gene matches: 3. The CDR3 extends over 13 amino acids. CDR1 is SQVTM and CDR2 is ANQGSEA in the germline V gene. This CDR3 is CSVVTGGVNIQYF. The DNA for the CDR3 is TGCAGCGTTGTGACAGGGGGCGTAAACATTCAGTACTTC.

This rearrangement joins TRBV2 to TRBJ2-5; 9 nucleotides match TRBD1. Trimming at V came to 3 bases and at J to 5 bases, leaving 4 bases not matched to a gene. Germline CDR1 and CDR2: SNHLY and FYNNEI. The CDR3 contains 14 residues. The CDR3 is CASSEGTGRETQYF. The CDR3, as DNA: TGTGCCAGCAGTGAGGGGACAGGGAGGGAGACCCAGTACTTC. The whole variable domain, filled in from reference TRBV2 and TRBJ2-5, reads EPEVTQTPSHQVTQMGQEVILRCVPISNHLYFYWYRQILGQKVEFLVSFYNNEISEKSEIFDDQFSVERPDGSNFTLKIRSTKLEDSAMYFCASSEGTGRETQYFGPGTRLLVL.

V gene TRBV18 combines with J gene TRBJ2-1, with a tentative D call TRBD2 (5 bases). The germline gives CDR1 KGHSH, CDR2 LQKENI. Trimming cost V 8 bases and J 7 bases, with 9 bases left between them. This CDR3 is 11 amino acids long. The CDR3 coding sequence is TGTGCCAGCGACCGAGGGAATGAGCAGTTCTTC. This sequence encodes CASDRGNEQFF. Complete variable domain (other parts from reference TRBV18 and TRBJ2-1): NAGVMQNPRHLVRRRGQEARLRCSPMKGHSHVYWYRQLPEEGLKFMVYLQKENIIDESGMPKERFSAEFPKEGPSILRIQQVVRGDSAAYFCASDRGNEQFFGPGTRLTVL.

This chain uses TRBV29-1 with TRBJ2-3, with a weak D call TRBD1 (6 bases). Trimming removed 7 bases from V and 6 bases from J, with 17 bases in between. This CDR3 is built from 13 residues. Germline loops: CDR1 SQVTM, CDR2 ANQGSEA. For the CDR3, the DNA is TGCAGCGCGCAACAGGGAGTTCGGGATACGCAGTATTTT. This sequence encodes CSAQQGVRDTQYF.

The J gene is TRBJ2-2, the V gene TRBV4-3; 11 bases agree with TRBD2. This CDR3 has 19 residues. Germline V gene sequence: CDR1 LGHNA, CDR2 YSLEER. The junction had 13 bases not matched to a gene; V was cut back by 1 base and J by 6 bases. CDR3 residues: CASSQVGTSGPRRSGELFF. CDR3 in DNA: TGCGCCAGCAGCCAAGTCGGGACTAGCGGTCCTCGTCGGTCCGGGGAGCTGTTTTTT.

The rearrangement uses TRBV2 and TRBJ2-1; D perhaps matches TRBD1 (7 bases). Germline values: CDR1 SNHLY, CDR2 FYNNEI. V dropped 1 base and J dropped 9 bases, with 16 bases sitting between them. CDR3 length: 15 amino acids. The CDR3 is CASSEEEGAGTEQFF. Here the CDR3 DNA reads TGTGCCAGCAGTGAAGAGGAGGGGGCGGGCACTGAGCAGTTCTTC.

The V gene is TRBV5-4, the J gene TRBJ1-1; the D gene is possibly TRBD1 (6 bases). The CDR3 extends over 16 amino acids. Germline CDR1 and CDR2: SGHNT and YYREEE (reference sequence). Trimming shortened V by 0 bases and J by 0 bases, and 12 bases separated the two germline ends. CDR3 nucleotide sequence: TGTGCCAGCAGCTTGGGCCCAGGGGTCCTGAACACTGAAGCTTTCTTT. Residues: CASSLGPGVLNTEAFF.

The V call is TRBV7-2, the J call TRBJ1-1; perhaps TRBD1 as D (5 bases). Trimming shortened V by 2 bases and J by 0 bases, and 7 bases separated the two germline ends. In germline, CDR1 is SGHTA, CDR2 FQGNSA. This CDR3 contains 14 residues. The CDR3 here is CASSLQGLNTEAFF. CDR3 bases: TGTGCCAGCAGCTTACAGGGCTTGAACACTGAAGCTTTCTTT.

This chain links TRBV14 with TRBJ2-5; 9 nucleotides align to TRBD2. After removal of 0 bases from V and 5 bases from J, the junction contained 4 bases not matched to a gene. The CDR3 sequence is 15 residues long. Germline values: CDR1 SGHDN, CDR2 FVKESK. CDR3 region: CASSQEVAGVETQYF. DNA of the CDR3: TGTGCCAGCAGCCAAGAAGTAGCGGGGGTGGAGACCCAGTACTTC.

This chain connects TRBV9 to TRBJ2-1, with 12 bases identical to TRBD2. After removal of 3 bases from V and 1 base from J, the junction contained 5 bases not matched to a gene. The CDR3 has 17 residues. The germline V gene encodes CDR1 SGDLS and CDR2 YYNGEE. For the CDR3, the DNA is TGTGCCAGCAGCGACTCTGGGACTAGCGGGTCCTACAATGAGCAGTTCTTC. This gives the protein CASSDSGTSGSYNEQFF.

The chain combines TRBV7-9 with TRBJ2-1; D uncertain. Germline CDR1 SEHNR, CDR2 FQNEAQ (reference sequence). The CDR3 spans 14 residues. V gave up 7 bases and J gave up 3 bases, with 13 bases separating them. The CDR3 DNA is TGTGCCAGCACCCCAAGTAAGAGCTACAATGAGCAGTTCTTC. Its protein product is CASTPSKSYNEQFF.

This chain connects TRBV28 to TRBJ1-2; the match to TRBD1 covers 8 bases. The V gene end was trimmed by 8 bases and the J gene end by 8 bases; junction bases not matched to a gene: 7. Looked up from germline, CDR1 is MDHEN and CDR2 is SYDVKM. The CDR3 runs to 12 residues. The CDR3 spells CASAQGAKGYTF. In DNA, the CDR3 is TGTGCCAGCGCTCAGGGGGCGAAGGGCTACACCTTC.

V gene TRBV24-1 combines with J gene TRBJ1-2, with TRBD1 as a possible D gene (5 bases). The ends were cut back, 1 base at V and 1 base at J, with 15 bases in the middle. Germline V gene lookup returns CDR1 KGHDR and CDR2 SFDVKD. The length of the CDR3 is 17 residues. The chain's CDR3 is CATSDFRSGDFNYGYTF. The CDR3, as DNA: TGTGCCACCAGTGATTTTCGTTCGGGGGACTTTAACTATGGCTACACCTTC.

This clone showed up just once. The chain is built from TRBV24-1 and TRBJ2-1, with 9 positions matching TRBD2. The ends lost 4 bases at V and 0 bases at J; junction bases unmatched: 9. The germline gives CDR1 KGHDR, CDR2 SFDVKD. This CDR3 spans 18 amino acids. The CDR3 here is CATSDSRTSVISYNEQFF. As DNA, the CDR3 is TGTGCCACCAGTGACTCCAGGACTAGCGTTATCTCCTACAATGAGCAGTTCTTC.

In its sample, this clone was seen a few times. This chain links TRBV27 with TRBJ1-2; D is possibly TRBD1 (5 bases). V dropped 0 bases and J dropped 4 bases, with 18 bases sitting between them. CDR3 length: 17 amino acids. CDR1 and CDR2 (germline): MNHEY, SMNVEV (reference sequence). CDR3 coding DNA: TGTGCCAGCAGTTTATCAAGGGGAATGGCAGGGTTCTATGGCTACACCTTC. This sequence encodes CASSLSRGMAGFYGYTF.

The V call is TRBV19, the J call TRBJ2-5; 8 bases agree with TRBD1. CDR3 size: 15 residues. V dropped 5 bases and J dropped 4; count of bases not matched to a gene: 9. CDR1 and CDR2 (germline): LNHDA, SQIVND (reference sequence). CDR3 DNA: TGTGCCAGTAGTCCTGGACAGGGTCTTCCAGAGACCCAGTACTTC. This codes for CASSPGQGLPETQYF.